The sequence of this TCR beta chain was determined in a study of cytomegalovirus exposure and HLA in healthy donors (TCRdb year 2017). Describing the broader study: An earlier analysis of some 620 of the donors reported 276 Gb of sequence data and around 120 million unique TCR beta sequences obtained from some 200 million T cells. To predict cytomegalovirus infection status, the study combined high-throughput TCR immunosequencing, statistical association of individual TCRs with disease status, and machine learning. Of the 300 to 500 genotyped donors, 81% were placed in the genetic ancestry cluster associated with self-reported Caucasian donors. Every discovery cohort repertoire had been produced on one sequencing platform. The later analysis used no new phenotypic data to find candidate immune exposures, relying instead on TCR beta sequences and their occurrence across donors. Donor age, sex, ethnicity and CMV serostatus were compiled alongside the repertoire data. To decide whether each TCR beta V gene segment behaved as functional or pseudogenic, an earlier analysis of fewer than 750 of the donors relied on high-throughput TCR beta sequencing. To study patterns of TCR occurrence, a later analysis re-analyzed previously published TCR beta repertoires from hundreds of donors and added high-resolution HLA genotyping. Typing coverage differed by locus: A, B, C, DRB1 and DQB1 were typed in roughly 620-630 donors, DQA1 in approximately 520, DPA1 in around 600, and DPB1 in just under 490. Among about 410 genotyped donors of the cohort, an average of approximately 240,000 unique TCR beta nucleotide sequences was sequenced per donor, of which about 19% were non-productive. Because of strong linkage in the cohort, a few DR-DQ haplotypes were treated as single units for association and clustering. The study aimed to test whether signatures of past pathogen exposure could be identified by cataloging public T cell receptors. Roughly 310 gigabases of sequencing data and tens of millions of unique TCR sequences were included in an early release covering 550 to 650 HLA-typed donors. In addition to the first cohort of several hundred subjects, a separate validation cohort of approximately 110 different subjects was used. The T cell repertoires of several hundred subjects were profiled by immunosequencing and related to cytomegalovirus serostatus. HLA typing covered class I and class II loci at four-digit resolution. A later genetic analysis took genome-wide SNP genotypes for about 55% of the 666 donors and used that subset as a discovery cohort. Study-wide conclusions, independent of this receptor: A later analysis found that TCR association rates varied across HLA loci, with DRB1 alleles showing the most associated TCRs and HLA-C alleles the fewest. Broadly in line with IMGT annotations, most TCR beta V segments showed up in productive rearrangements about 90% or about 30% of the time in an earlier analysis of around 550 of the donors. A few of the identified cytomegalovirus-associated TCR beta chains were confirmed in vitro to be specific for cytomegalovirus antigens. A later analysis associated 16,951 TCR beta sequences with specific HLA alleles at a false discovery rate of 0.05. Cytomegalovirus status was reported to be diagnosed by the classifier with high specificity and sensitivity in both the original and validation cohorts. Most TCR sequences were seen in very few donors, while some public TCRs were found in many individuals. Immune exposure information for the cohort was limited to CMV serostatus. The 87-base-pair reads could not distinguish some IMGT-functional V segments, including TRBV6-2 and TRBV6-3, so those segments were excluded. Assigning TCR associations to individual alleles was difficult when HLA alleles, especially DR and DQ, strongly co-occurred. In a later analysis, most CMV-associated TCR beta chains were found to appear HLA-restricted, with HLA associations seemingly driven largely by CMV exposure. In a later genetic analysis, fewer N-insertions in productive TCRs were reported among donors in an Asian-associated ancestry cluster than the approximately 630-donor mean. A further reported finding was that TCR beta sequences accurately predicted the HLA-A and HLA-B alleles for most subjects in the first cohort. Compared with equally common non-associated chains, HLA-associated TCR beta chains in a later analysis were more clonally expanded and had lower generation probabilities. The authors suggested that the approach could potentially be generalized to other disease states and immunological phenotypes. The presence/absence analyses assumed that sequencing depth was roughly uniform across donors, and that assumption may not be true. In a later genetic analysis, a missense DCLRE1C variant was associated with V-gene and J-gene trimming of TCR beta chains, and the association was replicated in an independent cohort. Linkage disequilibrium might explain the correlated functional status among segregating V segments, but an unknown experimental factor could not be excluded. In this cohort, only TCR beta chains were sequenced, and detectable features were limited by the absence of alpha or paired-chain data. The study listed 150 to 200 TCR beta chains as associated with cytomegalovirus. Because HLA typing was unavailable for some donors at each locus, only the typed subset was used in association tests. A group of highly shared sequence variants was considered likely to be a technical artifact of the sequencing pipeline. A later analysis reported that several top co-occurrence clusters appeared linked to parvovirus B19, influenza, CMV and Epstein-Barr virus. Roughly 15 rarely observed V segments, including chromosome 9 orphons, were excluded from the earlier analysis of some 590 of the donors because counts were too low.

The library relied on the immunoSEQ multiplex PCR assay. For the multiplex PCR, a mixture combining 60 forward primers for TCR Vbeta segments and 13 reverse primers for TCR Jbeta segments was used. The CDR3 region of rearranged TCR beta genes was amplified from genomic DNA with a multiplex PCR assay. The amplified TCR beta libraries were sequenced on the Illumina HiSeq System as 87-base-pair reads. Turning to the authors' computational methods: A later analysis counted approximately 84 million unique TCR beta chains across the 650 to 700 repertoires, and some 11 million of these chains were shared by at least two donors. Raw reads were error-corrected and collapsed into unique sequences by a nearest-neighbor algorithm in which closely related sequences were merged to remove PCR and sequencing errors. To assign V, D and J gene segments, CDR3 sequences were aligned to IMGT reference sequences. For a sequence to be retained, a match of at least six nucleotides to both a V gene segment and a J gene segment was required. Rearrangements were called productive when the CDR3 lacked stop codons and stayed in frame with V and J; all others were non-productive. CDR3 was defined according to IMGT convention as the region running from the second conserved V-encoded cysteine to the conserved J-encoded phenylalanine. In an earlier analysis of around 600 of the donors, sequences lacking an unambiguous match to a single V gene segment were excluded. An earlier analysis of a few hundred of the donors called V segments functional above 56.7% productive rearrangements and segregating when the between-donor standard deviation exceeded 5%. To diagnose cytomegalovirus status from the catalog of TCR beta chain sequences, a statistical classification framework was built. In a later analysis, TCR nucleotide sequences were compared against IMGT/GENE-DB human TR gene sequences so that V and J genes could be assigned. The TCRdist pipeline was used in a later analysis to assign CDR3 sequences and most-parsimonious VDJ recombination scenarios. A later analysis defined each TCR beta chain by its CDR3 amino acid sequence plus V-gene family, and excluded reads lacking a unique V-gene family. In a later analysis, around 600 highly shared, low-generation-probability nucleotide sequences were removed to address suspected cross-contamination and a sequencing artifact. In a later analysis, a clonal expansion index was calculated for each public chain from normalized within-repertoire ranks of inferred template counts. A later analysis computed generation probabilities with a VDJ recombination model fitted to out-of-frame rearrangements, and checked the results against IGoR. In a later analysis, TCR-TCR, TCR-HLA and TCR-CMV co-occurrence was scored with hypergeometric tests, and a repertoire-size bias correction was applied to TCR pairs. A later analysis estimated false discovery rates by permuting HLA or CMV assignments 20 times. In a later analysis, co-occurring TCRs were grouped using DBSCAN, and TCRdist sequence similarity was added for clustering within HLA-allele-positive subsets. For co-occurrence clustering, repertoires with fewer than 30,000 or more than 120,000 public chains were excluded, along with roughly 5 repertoires with anomalous nucleotide sharing. TCRdb re-hosts the immuneACCESS table, in-frame sequences only. Its copies lack some clones; in the studies checked, an unresolved V gene accounts for under half of them, and the cause for the rest is not known. Clone size and V and J calls were adopted from that table, with D and trimming inferred from the DNA. The sample data list around 140,000 clones, and about 61% of these were observed just once. Of the sample, around 2% falls within the top ten clones.

The CDR3 holds 15 amino acids from the cysteine to the phenylalanine. CDR3 DNA is the only sequence kept; it has 45 bases, read in frame from the first base. CDR1 and CDR2 were assigned from the germline V gene as SGHTA and FQGTGA. At the junction V is shortened by 1 base and J by 3 bases; bases outside the gene matches: 3. The cohort consisted of 650 to 700 healthy bone marrow donors. At the time of sampling, all cohort members were nominally healthy, though unrecorded immune exposures were likely present. The donor was CMV seronegative and belonged to the group of 380 or so seronegative cohort members. Every donor gave a peripheral blood sample, and the peripheral blood mononuclear cells from that sample were used for TCR beta sequencing. The Qiagen DNeasy Blood Extraction Kit was used to extract genomic DNA from the blood cell samples. A remark on this clone: It has no known antigen specificity. Base qualities are not provided; no much larger clone lies one nucleotide away.

The material sequenced was PBMCs. The clonotype originates from a male donor in good health and CMV-seronegative. In this chain, TRBV7-3 is recombined with TRBJ1-2; TRBD1 aligns with 9 central bases. The DNA sequence is given as TGTGCCAGCAGCTTAAACACAGGGGGCGACTATGGCTACACCTTC. This encodes CASSLNTGGDYGYTF.